This is a list of T cell receptor beta chains from one sample in a study of cytomegalovirus exposure and HLA in healthy donors. The repertoire was sequenced with immunoSEQ multiplex PCR; TCRdb's copy has only in-frame clones and lacks some. Across 120,000 to 150,000 clones, the top ten clones capture roughly 2.7% of the sample. Input material: PBMCs. Every receptor here comes from a man aged 35 to 55 in good health and CMV-seronegative. Both conserved end residues are part of each CDR3. The D gene is left open where the match is weak.

d_call	v_call	j_call	cdr3_nt	cdr3_aa
NA	TRBV29-1	TRBJ1-1	TGCAGCGTTGTATCCAGGCTGACTGAAGCTTTCTTT	CSVVSRLTEAFF
TRBD1	TRBV7-2	TRBJ1-2	TGTGCCAGCAGTAACAGGGGGCCCTATGGCTACACCTTC	CASSNRGPYGYTF
NA	TRBV2	TRBJ1-5	TGTGCCAGCAGTGAGGCCAGGGGTAACAATCAGCCCCAGCATTTT	CASSEARGNNQPQHF
NA	TRBV6-1	TRBJ1-6	TGTGCCAGCAGTGTCAGGGCAAATTCACCCCTCCACTTT	CASSVRANSPLHF
TRBD1	TRBV4-1	TRBJ1-2	TGCGCCAGCAGCCAACCCACAGGGGAAAATGGCTACACCTTC	CASSQPTGENGYTF
TRBD1	TRBV18	TRBJ2-7	TGTGCCAGCTCACAACGGACAGGGATGGACGAGCAGTACTTC	CASSQRTGMDEQYF
TRBD1	TRBV4-3	TRBJ2-7	TGCGCCAGCAGCCAAGCATCCCGGGACAGGGGCTACGAGCAGTACTTC	CASSQASRDRGYEQYF
NA	TRBV19	TRBJ2-5	TGTGCCAGTAGCCCGAGGAGGGGAGAGACCCAGTACTTC	CASSPRRGETQYF
NA	TRBV7-3	TRBJ2-1	TGTGCCAGCAGCTTCGGACAGCTTGGAGCCTACAATGAGCAGTTCTTC	CASSFGQLGAYNEQFF
TRBD1	TRBV9	TRBJ2-3	TGTGCCAGCAGCATACAGGGGGCCGCAGATACGCAGTATTTT	CASSIQGAADTQYF
NA	TRBV29-1	TRBJ1-1	TGCAGCGTTGAAGTCCAGGGGAGGGACACTGAAGCTTTCTTT	CSVEVQGRDTEAFF
TRBD1	TRBV6-5	TRBJ1-1	TGTGCCAGCAGTTCGATCAGGGGGCGCGGGAACACTGAAGCTTTCTTT	CASSSIRGRGNTEAFF
TRBD1	TRBV5-5	TRBJ1-4	TGTGCCAGCAGCCTGACAGGGGCGGAATCGGAAAAACTGTTTTTT	CASSLTGAESEKLFF
NA	TRBV7-2	TRBJ2-5	TGTGCCAGCAGCCCTGGGGGGCCGGGGGGAGAGACCCAGTACTTC	CASSPGGPGGETQYF
TRBD1	TRBV19	TRBJ1-4	TGTGCCAGTAGTATAGGGACAGGAAATAATGAAAAACTGTTTTTT	CASSIGTGNNEKLFF
NA	TRBV7-6	TRBJ2-7	TGTGCCAGCAGCTCCCAACCCAGGGGCTCCTACGAGCAGTACTTC	CASSSQPRGSYEQYF
NA	TRBV10-3	TRBJ2-7	TGTGCCATCAGTGTACGAGCCTTAGCATCCTACGAGCAGTACTTC	CAISVRALASYEQYF
NA	TRBV5-6	TRBJ1-2	TGTGCCAGCAGCTTGCCGGGAGCTAACTATGGCTACACCTTC	CASSLPGANYGYTF
NA	TRBV6-1	TRBJ1-1	TGTGCCAGCCCAGGGAACATGAACACTGAAGCTTTCTTT	CASPGNMNTEAFF
NA	TRBV7-8	TRBJ1-5	TGTGCCAGCACGCTTGGGTATCCTGAGGCCCAGCATTTT	CASTLGYPEAQHF
TRBD1	TRBV6-6	TRBJ2-7	TGTGCCAGCAGCCGGACAGGCCCCTACGAGCAGTACTTC	CASSRTGPYEQYF
NA	TRBV4-3	TRBJ2-5	TGCGCCAGCAGCCAAGATCTAGTTCAGGAGACCCAGTACTTC	CASSQDLVQETQYF
NA	TRBV29-1	TRBJ1-1	TGCAGCGTTGAAGTAGGGACACAGAGAGCTTTCTTT	CSVEVGTQRAFF
NA	TRBV7-8	TRBJ1-3	TGTGCCAGCAGCTTAGCTGCGCCAGGGAGGAACACCATATATTTT	CASSLAAPGRNTIYF
NA	TRBV6-5	TRBJ1-2	TGTGCCAGCTCCCTTAATTATAACTATGGCTACACCTTC	CASSLNYNYGYTF
TRBD1	TRBV5-1	TRBJ1-2	TGCGCCAGCAGCCTGGTGGGACAGGGGGGGATTGACGGCTACACCTTC	CASSLVGQGGIDGYTF
TRBD1	TRBV5-8	TRBJ1-5	TGTGCCAGCAGCTTGGAGGGGGCCATTAGCAATCAGCCCCAGCATTTT	CASSLEGAISNQPQHF
NA	TRBV2	TRBJ1-1	TGTGCCAGCACCGAGGTTTATGAAGCTTTCTTT	CASTEVYEAFF
NA	TRBV11-2	TRBJ1-5	TGTGCCAGCAGCTTCGACAGAAATCAGCCCCAGCATTTT	CASSFDRNQPQHF
NA	TRBV7-2	TRBJ2-3	TGTGCCAGCAGCACCTCAGGGGCGCAGGCGGGAGATACGCAGTATTTT	CASSTSGAQAGDTQYF
TRBD1	TRBV6-5	TRBJ2-7	TGTGCCAGCAGTTATGGACAGGGAGTGTACGAGCAGTACTTC	CASSYGQGVYEQYF
NA	TRBV7-2	TRBJ2-5	TGTGCCAGCAGCTTAAGAGTTGAGACCCAGTACTTC	CASSLRVETQYF
NA	TRBV7-9	TRBJ1-3	TGTGCCAGCAGCTTAGGGTCGGGGGATCGAAACACCATATATTTT	CASSLGSGDRNTIYF
NA	TRBV19	TRBJ1-2	TGTGCCAGTACCCTATCCCCAGGCTATGGCTACACCTTC	CASTLSPGYGYTF
NA	TRBV19	TRBJ2-6	TGTGCCAGTAGTACCGGGTTAAGATGGTCTGGGGCCAACGTCCTGACTTTC	CASSTGLRWSGANVLTF
NA	TRBV7-9	TRBJ2-7	TGTGCCAGCAGCTCCAGGGGGGCCTCCTACGAGCAGTACTTC	CASSSRGASYEQYF
TRBD1	TRBV15	TRBJ2-3	TGTGCCACCAGCAGTCCGGGACAGAGAACAGATACGCAGTATTTT	CATSSPGQRTDTQYF
NA	TRBV6-1	TRBJ2-3	TGTGCCAGCAGTGAAGGGGTCTCCCCTCGGGGCACAGATACGCAGTATTTT	CASSEGVSPRGTDTQYF
NA	TRBV27	TRBJ1-1	TGTGCCAGCAGCTCGGGAGGTCGGAACACTGAAGCTTTCTTT	CASSSGGRNTEAFF
NA	TRBV29-1	TRBJ2-3	TGCAGCGAACAACACACAGATACGCAGTATTTT	CSEQHTDTQYF
NA	TRBV21-1	TRBJ2-7	TGTGCCAGCACAGGGGAGACTTCCTACGAGCAGTACTTC	CASTGETSYEQYF
TRBD1	TRBV29-1	TRBJ2-5	TGCAGCGTTGCACAGGGGATCTGGGAGACCCAGTACTTC	CSVAQGIWETQYF